The rows below give T cell receptor beta chains drawn from one sample of a study of blood T cell repertoires in COVID-19. Generated by immunoSEQ multiplex PCR, the TCRdb table keeps only in-frame clones and is missing some. The table shows 100,000 or so clones, with 75% to 85% occurring only once. The sequencing sample was made of peripheral blood. These receptors were collected from a human donor in a cohort sampled during active COVID-19. CDR3s include the opening cysteine and the closing phenylalanine or tryptophan. The order of the fields is CDR3 protein, V gene, J gene, D gene. D genes are given only for firm matches.

CASSPRGAGANEQYF,TRBV7-9,TRBJ2-7,-
CASITPDPVRNEQFF,TRBV28,TRBJ2-1,-
CATSDPDRATDPHQGYTF,TRBV24-1,TRBJ1-2,TRBD1
CASSESGLAAGSTDTQYF,TRBV10-2,TRBJ2-3,TRBD2
CASRTGTGGDTQYF,TRBV2,TRBJ2-3,-
CASSLELAGVQETQYF,TRBV7-2,TRBJ2-5,TRBD2
CASSQGRGGTDTQYF,TRBV4-1,TRBJ2-3,-
CASSGVGRGRESNEKLFF,TRBV25-1,TRBJ1-4,-
CAWRGQGYGELFF,TRBV30,TRBJ2-2,TRBD1
CASSLGLAGGTDTQYF,TRBV5-1,TRBJ2-3,TRBD2
CASSDPTGYQETQYF,TRBV5-1,TRBJ2-5,TRBD1
CASSHLEGRIETQYF,TRBV14,TRBJ2-5,-
CAIGAGDNQPQHF,TRBV10-3,TRBJ1-5,-
CASSDWAGNTIYF,TRBV6-1,TRBJ1-3,-
CASSPGQGTSSNYGYTF,TRBV5-1,TRBJ1-2,TRBD1
CASSSQLAGVSHF,TRBV2,TRBJ2-7,TRBD2
CATSRAAGVDSPLHF,TRBV15,TRBJ1-6,-
CASSTKSILTVYGYTF,TRBV4-2,TRBJ1-2,-
CASSLRDVSGRREQFF,TRBV9,TRBJ2-1,TRBD2
CASSSRQGFGELFF,TRBV5-4,TRBJ2-2,TRBD1
CATSVRRHYGYTF,TRBV24-1,TRBJ1-2,-
CASSETRFQETQYF,TRBV28,TRBJ2-5,-
CASSLGGGSKFF,TRBV7-9,TRBJ2-1,-
CASSPGQDEAFF,TRBV5-1,TRBJ1-1,TRBD1
CSVADRLDQPQHF,TRBV29-1,TRBJ1-5,TRBD1
CSAWDRASNTEAFF,TRBV29-1,TRBJ1-1,TRBD1
CASSPPGPTYEQYF,TRBV18,TRBJ2-7,-